The entry below gives a single TCR beta chain sequence along with its context. Its specificity is unknown. Unique molecular identifiers had been added to the TCR beta cDNA libraries. The yield from around 1 to 10 million T cells was 500,000 or so cDNA molecules in total. TCRdb redid the calling of the PCR reads with MiXCR, one entry per CDR3 protein. The table includes some 370,000 distinct CDR3 sequences, 30% to 45% detected once. The data belong to a study of post-analysis software for immune sequencing data. Whole-study context: Several disease courses (relapsing-remitting, secondary progressive and progressive-relapsing) of multiple sclerosis were included.

V was trimmed by 0 bases and J by 2 bases, leaving 8 bases between them. The CDR3 extends over 15 amino acids. Germline-derived CDR1 and CDR2 are SGHRS and YFSETQ. Study-wide results and caveats: About five TRBV segments appeared more often in patients than in controls, and TRBV5-6, TRBV5-1 and TRBV20-1 were among these. Normalized Chao1 diversity was significantly reduced in patients versus controls.

This TCR derives from a girl aged 10 to 17 with multiple sclerosis. The rearrangement uses TRBV5-1 and TRBJ2-2, with D possibly being TRBD2 (6 bases). Sequences were obtained from blood. The CDR3 region is CASSLAGVNTGELFF. In DNA, the CDR3 is TGCGCCAGCAGCTTGGCGGGGGTAAACACCGGGGAGCTGTTTTTT. The full variable domain, rest sourced from reference TRBV5-1 and TRBJ2-2, is KAGVTQTPRYLIKTRGQQVTLSCSPISGHRSVSWYQQTPGQGLQFLFEYFSETQRNKGNFPGRFSGRQFSNSRSEMNVSTLELGDSALYLCASSLAGVNTGELFFGEGSRLTVL.